This passage covers 8 T cell receptor beta chains from one sample sequenced in a study of T cell responses to AZD1222 COVID-19 vaccine. Generated by immunoSEQ multiplex PCR, the TCRdb table keeps only in-frame clones and is missing some. The data show about 100,000 clones, roughly nine tenths seen once. This sample comprised peripheral blood, obtained 28 days after the second AZD1222 dose. The receptor source for this set is an adult who received the AZD1222 COVID-19 vaccine.

This clone came up once. The chain recombines TRBV6-1 with TRBJ1-2; 11 bases agree with TRBD1. The V gene end was trimmed by 2 bases and the J gene end by 4 bases; junction bases not matched to a gene: 3. From germline, CDR1 is MNHNS and CDR2 SASEGT. CDR3 size: 15 residues. The CDR3 nucleotides are TGTGCCAGCAGTGAACTAGGACAGGGGGCCTATGGCTACACCTTC. Its translation: CASSELGQGAYGYTF.

CDR3: CASRLRKTSSYNEQFF. In DNA form, the CDR3 reads TGTGCCAGCAGGTTAAGAAAGACTAGCTCCTACAATGAGCAGTTCTTC. V is TRBV7-2 and J is TRBJ2-1; D perhaps matches TRBD2 (6 bases). V was shortened by 6 bases and J by 0 bases, with 15 bases between the two germline ends. Germline loops: CDR1 SGHTA, CDR2 FQGNSA. The CDR3 is made up of 16 amino acids.

A single count supports this clone. The CDR3 loop reads CASSNIPGYEQYF. CDR3 coding DNA: TGTGCCAGCTCAAACATCCCAGGTTACGAGCAGTACTTC. The genes are TRBV27 and TRBJ2-7; D call uncertain. The CDR3 consists of 13 residues. Germline V lookup: CDR1 MNHEY, CDR2 SMNVEV (reference sequence). V dropped 8 bases and J dropped 4 bases, with 15 bases sitting between them.

In DNA form, the CDR3 reads TGTGCCAGCAGTGACTCGGCAGGGGATAATTCACCCCTCCACTTT. Amino acids: CASSDSAGDNSPLHF. This chain links TRBV6-4 with TRBJ1-6; D is perhaps TRBD1 (6 bases). This CDR3 is built from 15 residues. Trimming left V 0 bases short and J 5 bases short, with 8 bases between. The germline CDR1 and CDR2 sequences are MRHNA and SNTAGT.

The CDR3 nucleotides read TGTGCCAGCAGCGTAGAGGACGAGCCCTACAATGAGCAGTTCTTC. Translation: CASSVEDEPYNEQFF. The J gene is TRBJ2-1, the V gene TRBV9; D unclear. V shed 0 bases and J shed 2 bases, with 9 bases lying between them. Germline-derived CDR1 and CDR2 are SGDLS and YYNGEE. The CDR3 contains 15 residues.

This clone was seen a handful of times. This chain connects TRBV19 to TRBJ2-2; D gene ambiguous. Germline V gene sequence: CDR1 LNHDA, CDR2 SQIVND (reference sequence). The CDR3 covers 14 residues. The V gene lost 2 bases and the J gene lost 1 base, with 5 bases spanning the gap. CDR3 region: CASSISVNTGELFF. In nucleotides, the CDR3 is TGTGCCAGTAGTATATCAGTGAACACCGGGGAGCTGTTTTTT.

J is TRBJ2-2 and V is TRBV7-3; 9 bases are a match to TRBD1. V was pared by 7 bases and J by 7 bases, with 7 bases of the junction left unmatched. Germline lookup yields CDR1 SGHTA and CDR2 FQGTGA. The CDR3 is 14 amino acids. The CDR3 reads CASKLQGASGELFF. Here the CDR3 DNA reads TGTGCCAGCAAGTTACAGGGGGCAAGCGGGGAGCTGTTTTTT.

The gene calls are TRBV5-1 and TRBJ2-7, with TRBD2 matching 9 bases. Per germline, CDR1 SGHRS and CDR2 YFSETQ. V shed 4 bases and J 1 base; nucleotides not matched to a gene: 3. The length of the CDR3 is 14 residues. The CDR3 here is CASSQTSGSYEQYF. DNA of the CDR3: TGCGCCAGCAGCCAGACTAGCGGTTCCTACGAGCAGTACTTC.